This TCR beta chain was captured by sequencing in a study of blood T cell repertoires in COVID-19 (dated by TCRdb to between 2020 and 2021). For the study in its entirety: Collaborator samples came from the United States, Italy and Spain and covered acute and convalescent phases of COVID-19. The prospective study material was composed of cDNA or gDNA derived from T cells, B-cell-depleted T cells, or PBMCs. Subjects who had been exposed to COVID-19, were actively infected with it, or had recovered from it provided the deeply sampled blood TCRbeta repertoires that made up the dataset. The repertoires were made available in a free public database intended to serve as a resource for research on the immune response to SARS-CoV-2. Samples came from the ongoing ImmuneRACE study (first 160 participants) plus 1,254 subjects from 6 global collaborators. Sample metadata almost always included a de-identified subject ID, COVID-19 status, age in years and sex. Where HLA class I and class II types were available, the types were taken from metadata supplied by the sample provider, not from assay-based typing. What the work shows at the level of the full study, not this receptor alone: How much clinical and demographic metadata was included differed by source and by participant, and the metadata was provided uncurated.

The CDR1 and CDR2 encoded by the germline V gene are ENHRY and SYGVKD. The cysteine opens and the phenylalanine closes a CDR3 of 14 amino acids. The DNA shown is the 42-base CDR3, in frame from base 1. V trim: 3 bases; J trim: 2 bases; unmatched bases: 1. TCRbeta CDR3 regions were amplified from genomic DNA by means of the immunoSEQ Assay, a bias-controlled multiplex PCR. The authors' analysis ran thus. The number of nucleated cells in each sample was estimated from the amplification of reference gene primers within the assay. To quantify the absolute abundance of each unique TCRbeta CDR3 rearrangement, sequence reads were collapsed and filtered. For each sample, productive Simpson clonality was calculated by taking the square root of Simpson's diversity index across productive rearrangements. TCRdb stores this immuneACCESS table with in-frame sequences only. Part of the clones is absent; in the studies checked, under half of the shortfall reflects unresolved V genes, and no reason is known for the rest. V and J calls and clone size are copied from that table; D and trimming were computed from the DNA. The sample yields 150,000 to 200,000 clones; about four fifths were counted once. Of the sample, roughly 7.1% is held by the ten largest clones.

This clone was observed at least ten times. Its antigen has not been determined. Nothing much larger sits one base from this clone, and base qualities are not available. One collaborating source in Seattle enrolled patients while the patients were actively infected and followed the patients over time throughout the course of disease. Collaborating institutions collected whole blood in K2EDTA tubes following their own protocols. For TCRbeta analysis, collaborators shipped samples in one of three forms: frozen whole blood, isolated PBMCs, or DNA extracted from either of those sample types. The TCR was taken from a woman in her sixties or seventies with COVID-19, enrolled during active disease. This chain is built from TRBV10-3 and TRBJ1-5; TRBD1 aligns with 7 central bases. The material sequenced was peripheral blood. The CDR3 sequence is CAISDTGGNQPQHF. In nucleotide form, the sequence is TGTGCCATCAGTGATACAGGGGGCAATCAGCCCCAGCATTTT.